A single sample is the source of the 17 T cell receptor beta chains below, sequenced in a study of blood T cell repertoires in COVID-19. Produced via immunoSEQ multiplex PCR; TCRdb's table is partial and in-frame only. The repertoire includes around 390,000 clones, about 83% of them detected once, and approximately 10% sits in the top ten. The sample was PBMCs or T cells enriched from blood (not recorded which). The receptors were gathered from a woman aged 50 to 65 who had recovered from COVID-19.

The J gene is TRBJ1-1, the V gene TRBV29-1; D may be TRBD1 (5 bases). CDR1 is SQVTM, CDR2 ANQGSEA, per germline. The CDR3 loop spans 15 amino acids. V was pared by 7 bases and J by 0 bases, with 18 bases between. CDR3 sequence: CSAGLQTDLNTEAFF. The CDR3 DNA reads TGCAGCGCGGGCTTACAGACAGATTTGAACACTGAAGCTTTCTTT.

The chain carries TRBV6-2 or TRBV6-3 and TRBJ2-3; 7 nucleotides agree with TRBD2. The CDR3 totals 16 residues. Germline assignment: CDR1 MNHEY and CDR2 SVGEGT. V lost 2 bases, J lost 1 base, and 6 bases stayed unmatched. The CDR3 region is CASSYPPSGGTDTQYF. CDR3 nucleotide sequence: TGTGCCAGCAGTTACCCCCCCAGCGGGGGCACAGATACGCAGTATTTT.

The chain couples TRBV5-1 to TRBJ1-6; D is possibly TRBD1 (5 bases). The CDR3 sequence is 16 residues long. From germline, CDR1 is SGHRS and CDR2 YFSETQ. Deletions cut 0 bases from V and 9 bases from J, with 16 bases between. The CDR3 DNA follows: TGCGCCAGCAGCTTGGCCGGGGGGTTACAATTTTCACCCCTCCACTTT. Translated: CASSLAGGLQFSPLHF. Combining the CDR3 with reference TRBV5-1 and TRBJ1-6 gives the whole variable domain KAGVTQTPRYLIKTRGQQVTLSCSPISGHRSVSWYQQTPGQGLQFLFEYFSETQRNKGNFPGRFSGRQFSNSRSEMNVSTLELGDSALYLCASSLAGGLQFSPLHFGNGTRLTVT.

A single count supports this clone. J is TRBJ2-2 and V is TRBV3-1 (or the pseudogene TRBV3-2), with TRBD1 matching over 8 bases. V trimming: 5 bases; J trimming: 5 bases; junction bases outside the gene matches: 4. This CDR3 has 14 residues. Germline V lookup: CDR1 LGHDT, CDR2 YNNKEL (reference sequence). The CDR3 is CASSINRGTGELFF. CDR3 coding DNA: TGTGCCAGCAGCATTAACAGGGGGACCGGGGAGCTGTTTTTT.

The rearrangement uses TRBV19 and TRBJ1-2, with D possibly matching TRBD1 (5 bases). Trimming shortened V by 3 bases and J by 7 bases, and 9 bases separated the two germline ends. Per germline, CDR1 LNHDA and CDR2 SQIVND (reference sequence). This CDR3 is 12 amino acids long. The CDR3 DNA reads TGTGCCAGTAGTATTGGGGGACTTGGCTACACCTTC. Translating it yields CASSIGGLGYTF.

This clone was detected only a few times. The V gene is TRBV6-6, the J gene TRBJ1-3, with a possible D match to TRBD1 (6 bases). V lost 7 bases and J 3 bases, leaving 19 bases between the germline ends. Germline loops: CDR1 MNHNY, CDR2 SVGAGI (reference sequence). CDR3 size: 16 residues. CDR3 coding DNA: TGTGCCAGCACCCTACTCGCAGGGGAGGGTGGAAACACCATATATTTT. Amino acids: CASTLLAGEGGNTIYF.

The chain uses TRBV12-3 or TRBV12-4 and TRBJ1-3; D unresolved. The CDR3 contains 13 residues. V shed 6 bases and J shed 0 bases, with 6 bases lying between them. The CDR3 loop reads CASRRDSGNTIYF. CDR3 bases: TGTGCCAGCAGGCGGGACTCTGGAAACACCATATATTTT.

The chain carries TRBV19 and TRBJ1-2, with D perhaps matching TRBD1 (5 bases). This CDR3 region has 15 residues. CDR1 is LNHDA and CDR2 is SQIVND in the germline V gene (reference sequence). The V gene lost 0 bases and the J gene lost 4 bases, with 12 bases spanning the gap. CDR3 residues: CASSIDGLTGYGYTF. The CDR3 DNA sequence: TGTGCCAGTAGTATAGATGGTTTAACAGGCTATGGCTACACCTTC.

The chain is built from TRBV12-3 or TRBV12-4 and TRBJ2-2; D may be TRBD2 (6 bases). CDR3 size: 12 residues. The V end lost 4 bases, the J end lost 7 bases, and 7 bases lay between the germline ends. CDR3 region: CASSSGSGELFF. The CDR3 bases are TGTGCCAGCAGTTCCGGGAGCGGGGAGCTGTTTTTT.

This clone was seen once. The J gene is TRBJ1-1, the V gene TRBV24-1, with unresolved D. Germline V gene sequence: CDR1 KGHDR, CDR2 SFDVKD. The V gene lost 4 bases and the J gene lost 4 bases, with 15 bases spanning the gap. The length of the CDR3 is 15 residues. In nucleotides, the CDR3 is TGTGCCACCAGTGACGGCTTGAGCGAGGGCACTGAAGCTTTCTTT. This codes for CATSDGLSEGTEAFF.

This chain uses TRBV5-1 with TRBJ1-4, with D perhaps matching TRBD1 (6 bases). The ends were cut back, 4 bases at V and 8 bases at J, with 18 bases in the middle. CDR1 and CDR2 from the germline V gene are SGHRS and YFSETQ. The length of the CDR3 is 15 residues. The CDR3 bases are TGCGCCAGCAGCCCCGGGGACACGCGGGCCGAAAAACTGTTTTTT. This encodes CASSPGDTRAEKLFF.

The chain links TRBV13 to TRBJ1-1, with TRBD1 matching 7 bases. After removal of 4 bases from V and 1 base from J, the junction contained 6 bases not matched to a gene. Germline assignment: CDR1 PRHDT and CDR2 FYEKMQ (reference sequence). The CDR3 totals 15 residues. The CDR3 nucleotides read TGTGCCAGCAGCTACCTCCGGACAGGGAACACTGAAGCTTTCTTT. Its translation: CASSYLRTGNTEAFF. Using reference TRBV13 and TRBJ1-1 for the parts outside the CDR3, the full variable domain is AAGVIQSPRHLIKEKRETATLKCYPIPRHDTVYWYQQGPGQDPQFLISFYEKMQSDKGSIPDRFSAQQFSDYHSELNMSSLELGDSALYFCASSYLRTGNTEAFFGQGTRLTVV.

In its sample, this clone was seen a few times. The chain has TRBV28 and TRBJ1-4, with TRBD1 matching over 7 bases. V shed 6 bases and J 7 bases; nucleotides not matched to a gene: 11. Germline lookup yields CDR1 MDHEN and CDR2 SYDVKM. The CDR3 is 15 amino acids. DNA of the CDR3: TGTGCCAGCAGCCTCAACAGGGGCGGTGGTGAAAAACTGTTTTTT. It is translated as CASSLNRGGGEKLFF.

The CDR3 DNA reads as TGTGCCAGCAGTAGCGGAGGTTTTCCGCCGCAGTTCTTC. Its translation: CASSSGGFPPQFF. This rearrangement joins TRBV2 to TRBJ2-1, with D tentatively TRBD2 (5 bases). The germline V gene has CDR1 SNHLY and CDR2 FYNNEI. CDR3 size: 13 residues. The V gene lost 5 bases and the J gene lost 12 bases, with 17 bases spanning the gap.

This clone turned up a few times. V gene TRBV5-6 combines with J gene TRBJ1-2; TRBD1 matches at 9 bases. The CDR3 is made up of 13 amino acids. Germline assignment: CDR1 SGHDT and CDR2 YYEEEE. V lost 3 bases and J lost 7; bases outside the gene matches: 4. CDR3 bases: TGTGCCAGCAGCTGGGACAGGGAGGGTGGCTACACCTTC. Translation gives CASSWDREGGYTF.

This clone was counted a few times. The chain joins TRBV2 to TRBJ1-2; D call uncertain. V lost 11 bases and J lost 2, with 12 bases in between. Germline CDR1 is SNHLY and CDR2 is FYNNEI. The CDR3 extends over 12 amino acids. This chain's CDR3 is CAVRSLNYGYTF. The DNA of the CDR3 is TGTGCCGTGAGAAGTCTCAACTATGGCTACACCTTC.

This clone is a singleton in its sample. This chain connects TRBV29-1 to TRBJ1-3; D is uncertain. Trimming left V 7 bases short and J 2 bases short, with 12 bases between. CDR1 is SQVTM and CDR2 is ANQGSEA in the germline V gene. The CDR3 loop spans 13 amino acids. CDR3 nucleotide sequence: TGCAGCGCAAGGGCGGGAGCTGGAAACACCATATATTTT. Translating it yields CSARAGAGNTIYF. Variable domain in full (rest from reference TRBV29-1 and TRBJ1-3): SAVISQKPSRDICQRGTSLTIQCQVDSQVTMMFWYRQQPGQSLTLIATANQGSEATYESGFVIDKFPISRPNLTFSTLTVSNMSPEDSSIYLCSARAGAGNTIYFGEGSWLTVV.